This passage covers 12 T cell receptor beta chains from one sample sequenced in a study of early T cells in non-severe SARS-CoV-2 infection. TCRdb passed the 5' RACE reads through MiXCR, listing each CDR3 protein once. The sample consists of around 68,000 distinct CDR3 sequences, approximately 6.1% of them appearing once. Material: whole blood, obtained at baseline. All receptors derive from an adult who was a healthcare worker with PCR-confirmed SARS-CoV-2 infection or an uninfected control (not recorded which).

This clonotype was counted ten times or more. This CDR3 is CASSWTGKGSKNIQYF. The CDR3 region has the DNA TGTGCCAGCAGTTGGACAGGGAAGGGTTCCAAAAACATTCAGTACTTC. J is TRBJ2-4 and V is TRBV28, with TRBD1 matching over 8 bases. The CDR3 consists of 16 residues. With V trimmed by 4 bases and J by 2 bases, 7 bases remained unmatched. Germline V CDR1 and CDR2: MDHEN, SYDVKM.

This clonotype was counted many times. The rearrangement joins TRBV20-1 to TRBJ2-3; D possibly corresponds to TRBD1 (5 bases). CDR1 DFQATT and CDR2 SNEGSKA come from the germline V gene (reference sequence). The CDR3 totals 15 residues. V dropped 6 bases and J dropped 2 bases, with 18 bases sitting between them. In nucleotides, the CDR3 is TGCAGTGCCCGACAGACAAGCTTATCCACAGATACGCAGTATTTT. Protein sequence: CSARQTSLSTDTQYF.

This clonotype was seen repeatedly, ten times or more. J is TRBJ2-7 and V is TRBV5-5; D unclear. Germline CDR1 is SGHKS and CDR2 is YYEKEE (reference sequence). This CDR3 has 14 residues. Trimming left V 4 bases short and J 2 bases short, with 13 bases between. CDR3 protein: CASSPSDRPYEQYF. CDR3 nucleotide sequence: TGTGCCAGCAGCCCCAGCGACCGACCCTACGAGCAGTACTTC.

This clonotype was observed at least ten times. The rearrangement links TRBV28 to TRBJ2-7; 13 bases are a match to TRBD2. The length of the CDR3 is 20 residues. V lost 5 bases to trimming and J lost 0 bases; unmatched junction nucleotides: 16. Germline values: CDR1 MDHEN, CDR2 SYDVKM. The CDR3 DNA sequence: TGTGCCAGCAGTCCTCTTGACCCGACTAGCGGGAGGATTAGCTCCTACGAGCAGTACTTC. Encoded protein: CASSPLDPTSGRISSYEQYF.

This clonotype was picked up a small number of times. The genes are TRBV29-1 and TRBJ2-3; perhaps TRBD1 as D (6 bases). Deletions cut 5 bases from V and 3 bases from J, with 12 bases between. CDR3 length: 13 residues. Germline lookup yields CDR1 SQVTM and CDR2 ANQGSEA. Here the CDR3 DNA reads TGCAGCGTTAAATACAGGGAAACAGATACGCAGTATTTT. Its protein is CSVKYRETDTQYF.

The table lists this clonotype with many counts. This chain links TRBV10-2 with TRBJ1-1; a possible D gene is TRBD1 (5 bases). Germline CDR1 and CDR2: WSHSY and SAAADI. The CDR3 runs to 14 residues. V was pared by 0 bases and J by 10 bases, with 15 bases between. The CDR3 sequence is CASSESITRAGAFF. CDR3 DNA sequence: TGCGCCAGCAGTGAGTCGATTACCAGGGCCGGAGCTTTCTTT.

As concerns this clonotype: Since no conserved phenylalanine or tryptophan closes the CDR3, a read error is the likely cause. This rearrangement joins TRBV20-1 to TRBJ2-3; 13 bases are shared with TRBD2. J gave up 2 bases and V 5 bases, and 1 base lay outside the gene matches. Germline CDR1 reads DFQATT; CDR2 reads SNEGSKA (reference sequence). The CDR3 totals 14 residues. The CDR3 DNA follows: TGCAGTGCTGGACTAGCGGGAGTCACAGATACGCAGTATCTT. It translates to CSAGLAGVTDTQYL.

This clonotype was found many times. V usage is TRBV7-3 and J usage is TRBJ2-3; D unresolved. Per germline, CDR1 SGHTA and CDR2 FQGTGA. The V end lost 2 bases, the J end lost 0 bases, and 6 bases lay between the germline ends. This CDR3 region has 14 residues. CDR3 amino acids: CASSLSTSTDTQYF. DNA of the CDR3: TGTGCCAGCAGCTTATCGACTAGCACAGATACGCAGTATTTT. Filled out from reference TRBV7-3 and TRBJ2-3, the complete variable domain reads GAGVSQTPSNKVTEKGKYVELRCDPISGHTALYWYRQSLGQGPEFLIYFQGTGAADDSGLPNDRFFAVRPEGSVSTLKIQRTERGDSAVYLCASSLSTSTDTQYFGPGTRLTVL.

This clonotype was counted at least ten times. This chain connects TRBV7-2 to TRBJ1-2; D ambiguous. The CDR3 extends over 12 amino acids. Germline V gives CDR1 SGHTA, CDR2 FQGNSA. V shed 0 bases and J shed 1 base, with 0 bases lying between them. CDR3 sequence reads: CASSLANYGYTF. The CDR3 region has the DNA TGTGCCAGCAGCTTAGCTAACTATGGCTACACCTTC.

In its sample, this clonotype was seen many times. The chain combines TRBV18 with TRBJ2-3, with D possibly matching TRBD1 (5 bases). Germline lookup yields CDR1 KGHSH and CDR2 LQKENI. V was pared by 1 base and J by 4 bases, with 18 bases between. CDR3 length: 17 residues. The CDR3 spells CASSPQEAGPRSDTQYF. CDR3 bases: TGTGCCAGCTCACCACAAGAGGCAGGGCCGAGGTCAGATACGCAGTATTTT. The entire variable domain, with the rest obtained from reference TRBV18 and TRBJ2-3, is as follows: NAGVMQNPRHLVRRRGQEARLRCSPMKGHSHVYWYRQLPEEGLKFMVYLQKENIIDESGMPKERFSAEFPKEGPSILRIQQVVRGDSAAYFCASSPQEAGPRSDTQYFGPGTRLTVL.

The table lists this clonotype with many counts. The CDR3 DNA is TGCAGTGCCTGGACTAGCGGGAAGAACAATGAGCAGTTCTTC. Residues: CSAWTSGKNNEQFF. V and J are TRBV20-1 and TRBJ2-1; 12 nucleotides line up with TRBD2. Germline V gives CDR1 DFQATT, CDR2 SNEGSKA (reference sequence). The CDR3 totals 14 residues. Trimming took 6 bases from V and 5 from J; bases not matched to a gene: 5.

This clonotype has a handful of counts. The gene calls are TRBV12-3 or TRBV12-4 and TRBJ1-1; 7 bases fit TRBD1. Losses at the gene ends were 4 bases for V and 4 bases for J; bases not matched to a gene: 6. This CDR3 has 14 amino acids. The CDR3 DNA sequence: TGTGCCAGCAGTTCCTGGGACAGAGCCACTGAAGCTTTCTTT. It translates to CASSSWDRATEAFF.